This paragraph reports one T cell receptor (beta chain). Its antigen is unidentified. Donors, healthy HIV-negative adults, lacked recent acute infections or vaccinations. This sample stems from a study of shared clonotypes between healthy human individuals. Profiled with immunoSEQ multiplex PCR; TCRdb holds only in-frame clones, not every one. Here the sample spans more than 550,000 clones, about two thirds being singletons. General study results and limits: Non-shared clonotypes were found to have lower generation probabilities than the clonotypes that were shared by all four of the sorted-subset donors. A handful of donors showed sharing of approximately 5% of naive CD4 clonotypes.

Trimming took 7 bases from V and 11 from J, leaving 13 bases between them. The CDR3 contains 11 residues. The germline gives CDR1 MNHNS, CDR2 SASEGT. This sequence originates from a woman in her thirties in good health. The chain recombines TRBV6-1 with TRBJ2-3; D is uncertain. The sequencing sample was made of memory CD4+ T cells sorted from blood. Subset of the sample: CD45RA-negative fraction. In nucleotides, the CDR3 is TGTGCCAGCATATTCAACCTCCGGCAGTATTTT. Translation gives CASIFNLRQYF.